This passage covers 20 T cell receptor beta chains from one sample sequenced in a study of control samples from healthy donors and cancer patients. The data were produced by immunoSEQ multiplex PCR, yet TCRdb's version contains in-frame clones alone and is incomplete. Of some 120,000 clones listed, 75% to 90% were seen once; the top ten hold around 1.2%. The specimen was PBMCs. The receptors shown here come from a woman between 50 and 59 years old with colorectal cancer.

The table lists this clone with a few counts. The genes are TRBV10-2 and TRBJ2-3; 7 nucleotides line up with TRBD2. V shed 0 bases, J shed 7 bases, and the junction held 7 bases outside the gene matches. This CDR3 spans 15 amino acids. The germline CDR1 and CDR2 sequences are WSHSY and SAAADI. The CDR3 DNA is TGCGCCAGCAGTGAGTCGGGGGGGAGGAGGTATACGCAGTATTTT. It specifies CASSESGGRRYTQYF.

V gene TRBV9 combines with J gene TRBJ1-1; D remains ambiguous. V was shortened by 0 bases and J by 2 bases, with 11 bases between the two germline ends. Per germline, CDR1 SGDLS and CDR2 YYNGEE. CDR3 size: 15 residues. CDR3 DNA sequence: TGTGCCAGCAGCGTAGTTTCACCGGGAAACACTGAAGCTTTCTTT. Its protein is CASSVVSPGNTEAFF.

This clone is a singleton in its sample. The chain joins TRBV28 to TRBJ2-2; tentative D call: TRBD1 (5 bases). The V end was cut by 7 bases, the J end by 0 bases, with 15 bases between. The length of the CDR3 is 16 residues. Germline V gene lookup returns CDR1 MDHEN and CDR2 SYDVKM. CDR3 in amino acids: CASTPWGHANTGELFF. The DNA of the CDR3 is TGTGCCAGCACCCCGTGGGGCCACGCGAACACCGGGGAGCTGTTTTTT.

This clone was seen a handful of times. The chain uses TRBV19 and TRBJ2-7; D gene unclear. The CDR3 has 13 amino acids. V was shortened by 5 bases and J by 2 bases, with 10 bases between the two germline ends. Per germline, CDR1 LNHDA and CDR2 SQIVND (reference sequence). The CDR3 coding sequence is TGTGCCAGTAGTGCTCAGACCGCCTACGAGCAGTACTTC. It encodes CASSAQTAYEQYF.

This clone was picked up one time. This sequence joins TRBV19 and TRBJ1-2, with TRBD1 identical over 7 bases. Unmatched junction bases numbered 15, after V lost 7 bases and J lost 4 bases. The germline V gene has CDR1 LNHDA and CDR2 SQIVND (reference sequence). The CDR3 spans 16 residues. The CDR3 nucleotides read TGTGCCAGTACCGAGAGGGGGGACAGCCCGATCTATGGCTACACCTTC. Protein sequence: CASTERGDSPIYGYTF. The variable domain in full, with the rest retrieved from reference TRBV19 and TRBJ1-2, is DGGITQSPKYLFRKEGQNVTLSCEQNLNHDAMYWYRQDPGQGLRLIYYSQIVNDFQKGDIAEGYSVSREKKESFPLTVTSAQKNPTAFYLCASTERGDSPIYGYTFGSGTRLTVV.

The V and J genes are TRBV2 and TRBJ1-6, with 10 bases aligning to TRBD1. This CDR3 is built from 15 residues. The J segment lost 6 bases and the V segment lost 5 bases, leaving 4 bases of the junction unmatched. CDR1 is SNHLY and CDR2 is FYNNEI in the germline V gene. The CDR3 loop is CASSLRDRGNSPLHF. The CDR3 coding sequence is TGTGCCAGCAGTCTCCGGGACAGGGGTAATTCACCCCTCCACTTT. Looking up the rest from reference TRBV2 and TRBJ1-6 gives the full variable domain: EPEVTQTPSHQVTQMGQEVILRCVPISNHLYFYWYRQILGQKVEFLVSFYNNEISEKSEIFDDQFSVERPDGSNFTLKIRSTKLEDSAMYFCASSLRDRGNSPLHFGNGTRLTVT.

J is TRBJ1-4 and V is TRBV28; the D gene is possibly TRBD1 (6 bases). Germline loops: CDR1 MDHEN, CDR2 SYDVKM. The ends were cut back, 6 bases at V and 4 bases at J, with 15 bases in the middle. The CDR3 loop spans 15 amino acids. The DNA of the CDR3 is TGTGCCAGCAGATCACAGGGCCACTTTAATGAAAAACTGTTTTTT. This encodes CASRSQGHFNEKLFF.

The chain links TRBV5-1 to TRBJ1-1, with TRBD1 matching over 9 bases. This CDR3 region has 15 residues. The V segment lost 5 bases and the J segment 5 bases; nucleotides outside the gene matches: 10. Germline assignment: CDR1 SGHRS and CDR2 YFSETQ. The CDR3 sequence: CASRSGDRVGTEAFF. CDR3 sequence (DNA): TGCGCCAGCAGGTCTGGGGACAGGGTAGGGACTGAAGCTTTCTTT.

The table lists this clone with a count of one. The chain combines TRBV11-2 with TRBJ1-1, with 7 bases aligning to TRBD1. The CDR3 covers 13 residues. The germline V gene has CDR1 SGHAT and CDR2 FQNNGV. With V trimmed by 7 bases and J by 4 bases, 6 bases remained unmatched. CDR3 DNA: TGTGCCAGCACCAAGACAGGGAGCACTGAAGCTTTCTTT. Translating gives CASTKTGSTEAFF.

The chain joins TRBV9 to TRBJ1-3; maybe TRBD1 (5 bases). Trimming took 3 bases from V and 3 from J, leaving 13 bases between them. This CDR3 is built from 15 residues. Germline loops: CDR1 SGDLS, CDR2 YYNGEE. CDR3 DNA: TGTGCCAGCAGCGCTAGGCAGGGTGGTGGAAACACCATATATTTT. Its protein product is CASSARQGGGNTIYF.

This clone was picked up a small number of times. V and J are TRBV19 and TRBJ2-7; tentatively, D is TRBD1 or TRBD2 (5 bases each). The length of the CDR3 is 16 residues. Germline V lookup: CDR1 LNHDA, CDR2 SQIVND (reference sequence). V was cut by 2 bases and J by 0 bases, with 14 bases left in between. CDR3 sequence reads: CASSISPGRDSYEQYF. CDR3 in DNA: TGTGCCAGTAGTATATCACCGGGACGGGACTCCTACGAGCAGTACTTC.

The chain couples TRBV2 to TRBJ1-1; D not resolved. Trimming left V 5 bases short and J 1 base short, with 8 bases between. Germline V gene data show CDR1 as SNHLY and CDR2 as FYNNEI. The CDR3 runs 13 residues. The DNA of the CDR3 is TGTGCCAGCAGTTTGAGAGGGAACACTGAAGCTTTCTTT. This codes for CASSLRGNTEAFF.

This clone was picked up one time. The sample holds other DNA sequences that translate to the same CDR3. The rearrangement links TRBV30 to TRBJ2-2; D uncertain. The CDR3 extends over 12 amino acids. Trimming removed 0 bases at V and 8 bases at J, with 7 bases between. Per germline, CDR1 GTSNPN and CDR2 SVGIG (reference sequence). In DNA form, the CDR3 reads TGTGCCTGGAGTGTACGAACTGGGGAGCTGTTTTTT. The encoded protein is CAWSVRTGELFF.

The CDR3 reads CASSTASGDTGELFF. DNA of the CDR3: TGTGCCAGCAGCACCGCCTCGGGGGACACCGGGGAGCTGTTTTTT. The V gene is TRBV6-6, the J gene TRBJ2-2; TRBD2 is a possible D gene (6 bases). The germline CDR1 and CDR2 sequences are MNHNY and SVGAGI (reference sequence). V dropped 6 bases and J dropped 3 bases, with 14 bases sitting between them. The CDR3 covers 15 residues.

The J gene is TRBJ1-1, the V gene TRBV12-3 or TRBV12-4; possible D gene TRBD1, 5 bases. V lost 6 bases to trimming and J lost 11 bases, with 13 bases between them. The CDR3 length is 11 residues. The CDR3 here is CASRDSRWAFF. The CDR3 DNA sequence: TGTGCCAGCAGAGACAGTCGGTGGGCTTTCTTT.

The genes are TRBV19 and TRBJ1-1; D is ambiguous. Trimming cost V 3 bases and J 1 base, with 9 bases left between them. Germline V CDR1 and CDR2: LNHDA, SQIVND (reference sequence). The CDR3 contains 14 residues. The CDR3 sequence is CASSMNWRNTEAFF. Written as DNA, the CDR3 is TGTGCCAGTAGTATGAATTGGAGGAACACTGAAGCTTTCTTT.

This clone has only a few counts. The V gene is TRBV3-1 (or the pseudogene TRBV3-2), the J gene TRBJ1-1; possible D gene TRBD1, 5 bases. This CDR3 contains 14 residues. CDR1 is LGHDT and CDR2 is YNNKEL in the germline V gene (reference sequence). V was cut by 1 base and J by 5 bases, with 11 bases left in between. CDR3 in DNA: TGTGCCAGCAGCCAAGCAGGGTCCGGGACTGAAGCTTTCTTT. Protein: CASSQAGSGTEAFF.

V gene TRBV7-8 combines with J gene TRBJ1-2; D ambiguous. Trimming left V 3 bases short and J 8 bases short, with 10 bases between. The CDR3 consists of 12 residues. The germline gives CDR1 SGHVS, CDR2 FQNEAQ. CDR3 residues: CASSFYEGGYTF. The CDR3 nucleotides are TGTGCCAGCAGCTTTTACGAGGGCGGCTACACCTTC.

The V call is TRBV7-9, the J call TRBJ2-1; D may match TRBD1 or TRBD2 (5 bases each). This CDR3 has 19 residues. V lost 1 base and J 2 bases, leaving 21 bases between the germline ends. Per the germline V gene, CDR1 is SEHNR and CDR2 is FQNEAQ (reference sequence). The CDR3 sequence: CASSLGRLADGTPYNEQFF. The CDR3 DNA reads as TGTGCCAGCAGCTTAGGTCGCCTAGCCGACGGGACCCCCTACAATGAGCAGTTCTTC.

In this sample, this clone turned up once. The chain combines TRBV20-1 with TRBJ2-1, with D perhaps matching TRBD2 (7 bases). Between the trimmed V and J ends, which lost 3 bases and 3 bases, there was a span of 15 bases. This CDR3 region has 15 residues. Germline V gene data show CDR1 as DFQATT and CDR2 as SNEGSKA (reference sequence). As DNA, the CDR3 is TGCAGTGCTAGTTTGGGGGGGGCTGGCTACAATGAGCAGTTCTTC. It translates to CSASLGGAGYNEQFF.